These 8 T cell receptor beta chains were sequenced from one sample in a study of shared clonotypes between healthy human individuals. The data were produced by immunoSEQ multiplex PCR, yet TCRdb's version contains in-frame clones alone and is incomplete. The sample contains about 2.1 million clones, roughly 95% of which appear only once. The naive CD8 fraction comprised CD45RO-negative cells positively selected for CCR7 and excluded terminally differentiated effector memory CD45RA+ cells. Sequenced: naive CD8+ T cells from PBMCs. These receptors were collected from a man younger than 35 in good health. Some clones in this sample may be carry-over from other donors' samples.

The rearrangement uses TRBV4-1 and TRBJ2-1; no clear D gene. Trimming removed 5 bases at V and 4 bases at J, with 9 bases between. The CDR3 runs 13 residues. CDR1 MGHRA and CDR2 YSYEKL come from the germline V gene. CDR3 sequence: CASSAGFYNEQFF. The CDR3 coding sequence is TGCGCCAGCAGCGCAGGATTTTACAATGAGCAGTTCTTC.

This chain connects TRBV5-6 to TRBJ2-3; TRBD2 agrees at 8 bases. Germline CDR1 SGHDT, CDR2 YYEEEE. J was trimmed by 5 bases and V by 1 base; bases with no gene match: 6. The CDR3 runs 15 residues. CDR3 coding DNA: TGTGCCAGCAGCTTGCTTCGGGAGGGAAGAGATACGCAGTATTTT. Residues: CASSLLREGRDTQYF.

This clone was picked up one time. V gene TRBV28 combines with J gene TRBJ2-3; 8 bases match TRBD1. Trimming took 3 bases from V and 4 from J; bases not matched to a gene: 3. The CDR3 covers 14 residues. In germline, CDR1 is MDHEN, CDR2 SYDVKM. The CDR3 protein is CASSLGQVPDTQYF. The CDR3 DNA follows: TGTGCCAGCAGTTTGGGACAGGTCCCAGATACGCAGTATTTT.

V usage is TRBV11-2 and J usage is TRBJ2-7; 9 bases fit TRBD1. The CDR3 runs to 14 residues. After removal of 5 bases from V and 5 bases from J, the junction contained 7 bases not matched to a gene. Germline V gives CDR1 SGHAT, CDR2 FQNNGV. The chain's CDR3 is CASSAGTGSHEQYF. CDR3 bases: TGTGCCAGCAGCGCCGGGACAGGGTCCCACGAGCAGTACTTC.

The chain links TRBV19 to TRBJ2-7; 7 nucleotides line up with TRBD1. The CDR3 is made up of 15 amino acids. Germline V lookup: CDR1 LNHDA, CDR2 SQIVND (reference sequence). Losses at the gene ends were 1 base for V and 3 bases for J; bases not matched to a gene: 6. CDR3 protein: CASSIGTGGFYEQYF. CDR3 in DNA: TGTGCCAGTAGTATAGGGACAGGCGGTTTCTACGAGCAGTACTTC.

Written as DNA, the CDR3 is TGTGCCAGCAGTTACTCCCCTTCTAAGGGGATCGAGCAGTACTTC. Its protein product is CASSYSPSKGIEQYF. The chain uses TRBV6-5 and TRBJ2-7; perhaps TRBD1 as D (5 bases). The germline V gene has CDR1 MNHEY and CDR2 SVGAGI. The CDR3 is 15 residues long. V lost 0 bases and J 6 bases, leaving 15 bases between the germline ends.

The chain recombines TRBV15 with TRBJ1-1; D possibly corresponds to TRBD1 (5 bases). Germline lookup yields CDR1 LNHNV and CDR2 YYDKDF (reference sequence). The length of the CDR3 is 14 residues. V lost 0 bases, J lost 10 bases, and 15 bases lay in between. CDR3 region: CATSRERRDSAAFF. Here the CDR3 DNA reads TGTGCCACCAGCAGAGAGCGGCGAGACAGTGCAGCTTTCTTT. Drawing the rest from reference TRBV15 and TRBJ1-1, the complete variable domain is DAMVIQNPRYQVTQFGKPVTLSCSQTLNHNVMYWYQQKSSQAPKLLFHYYDKDFNNEADTPDNFQSRRPNTSFCFLDIRSPGLGDTAMYLCATSRERRDSAAFFGQGTRLTVV.

The chain employs TRBV11-2 and TRBJ2-3; D gene unclear. This CDR3 has 16 residues. Trimming took off 1 base at V and 8 bases at J, with 19 bases between the two ends. Germline CDR1 is SGHAT and CDR2 is FQNNGV. The CDR3 loop reads CASSLGLDARYLTQYF. CDR3 sequence (DNA): TGTGCCAGCAGCTTAGGGCTAGATGCCCGTTATCTTACGCAGTATTTT.